The T cell receptor (beta chain) under discussion was sequenced for a study of blood T cells in healthy people across ages. Study-wide points: With age, beta diversity per million T cells declined roughly linearly, significantly by 40.

Through a sample-barcoded 5' primer and a J-beta primer mix, a second PCR was run for 7 to 11 cycles. TCRdb reprocessed the 5' RACE reads with MiXCR, giving one entry per CDR3 protein. The table lists hundreds of thousands of distinct CDR3 sequences, under 65% of them singletons. In regard to this clonotype: Antigen unknown.

The sequence was collected from a woman older than 75 in good health. Material for sequencing was blood.

The CDR3 loop reads CASSRRAESHEQYF. As DNA, the CDR3 is TGTGCCAGTAGTCGGCGAGCGGAGAGCCACGAGCAGTACTTC. The chain recombines TRBV19 with TRBJ2-7, with D tentatively TRBD2 (5 bases). The V gene lost 5 bases and the J gene lost 5 bases, with 16 bases spanning the gap. The CDR3 has 14 residues. Germline values: CDR1 LNHDA, CDR2 SQIVND (reference sequence).